The T cell receptor (beta chain) under discussion was sequenced for a study of early T cells in non-severe SARS-CoV-2 infection. Study-level background: The study sequenced bulk RNA from unsorted whole blood, with chains unpaired. Findings and limits, study-wide: VDJdb matches were skewed toward anti-spike CD8 T cell responses.

Attachment of unique molecular identifiers to individual cDNA molecules was performed. One entry per CDR3 protein, called by TCRdb with MiXCR from the 5' RACE reads. This sample has more than 65,000 distinct CDR3 sequences; more than 14% occur once, and the top ten carry around 3.7%. This clonotype was detected only a few times. Its matching antigen is unknown. J gave up 5 bases and V 2 bases, and 2 bases lay outside the gene matches. CDR1 is ENHRY, CDR2 SYGVKD, per germline. This CDR3 has 15 residues. This receptor was obtained from an adult who was a healthcare worker with PCR-confirmed SARS-CoV-2 infection or an uninfected control (not recorded which). The source was whole blood, collected at baseline. The V call is TRBV10-3, the J call TRBJ1-3; 11 nucleotides agree with TRBD1. CDR3 protein: CAISEGTGGRNTIYF. CDR3 in DNA: TGTGCCATCAGTGAGGGGACAGGGGGTCGAAACACCATATATTTT.